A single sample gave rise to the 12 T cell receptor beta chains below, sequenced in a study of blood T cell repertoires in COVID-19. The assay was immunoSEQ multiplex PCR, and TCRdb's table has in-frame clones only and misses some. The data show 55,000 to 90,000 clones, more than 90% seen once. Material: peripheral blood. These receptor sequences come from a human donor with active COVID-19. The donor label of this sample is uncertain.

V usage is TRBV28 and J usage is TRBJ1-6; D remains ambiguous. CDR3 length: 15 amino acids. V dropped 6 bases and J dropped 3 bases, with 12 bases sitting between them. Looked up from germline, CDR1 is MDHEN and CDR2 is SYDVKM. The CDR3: CASSSGALYNSPLHF. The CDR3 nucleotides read TGTGCCAGCAGCTCAGGTGCCCTCTATAATTCACCCCTCCACTTT.

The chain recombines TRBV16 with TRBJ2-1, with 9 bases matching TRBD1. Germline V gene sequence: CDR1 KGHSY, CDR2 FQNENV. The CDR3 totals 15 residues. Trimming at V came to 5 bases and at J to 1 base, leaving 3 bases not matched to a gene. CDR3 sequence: CASSKGQGSYNEQFF. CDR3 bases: TGTGCCAGCAGCAAGGGACAGGGATCCTACAATGAGCAGTTCTTC.

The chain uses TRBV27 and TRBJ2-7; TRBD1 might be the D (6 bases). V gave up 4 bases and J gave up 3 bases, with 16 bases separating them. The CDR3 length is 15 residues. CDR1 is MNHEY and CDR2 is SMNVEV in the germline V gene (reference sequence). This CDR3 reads CASSYSWAGVYEQYF. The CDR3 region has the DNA TGTGCCAGCAGTTACTCCTGGGCAGGGGTCTACGAGCAGTACTTC.

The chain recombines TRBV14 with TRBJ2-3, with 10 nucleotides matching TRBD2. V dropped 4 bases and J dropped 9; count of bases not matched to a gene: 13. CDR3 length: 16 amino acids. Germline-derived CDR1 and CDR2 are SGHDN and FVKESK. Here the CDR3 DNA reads TGTGCCAGCAGCCGGGGGTCTAGCGGGAGCCCGTTGACGCAGTATTTT. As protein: CASSRGSSGSPLTQYF. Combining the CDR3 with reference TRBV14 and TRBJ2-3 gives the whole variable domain EAGVTQFPSHSVIEKGQTVTLRCDPISGHDNLYWYRRVMGKEIKFLLHFVKESKQDESGMPNNRFLAERTGGTYSTLKVQPAELEDSGVYFCASSRGSSGSPLTQYFGPGTRLTVL.

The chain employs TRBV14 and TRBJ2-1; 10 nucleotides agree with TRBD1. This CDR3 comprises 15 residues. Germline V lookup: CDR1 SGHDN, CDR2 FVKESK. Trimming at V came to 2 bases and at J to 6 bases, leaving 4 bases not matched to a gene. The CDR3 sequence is CASSQTRTGGNEQFF. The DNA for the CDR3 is TGTGCCAGCAGCCAAACTAGGACAGGGGGCAATGAGCAGTTCTTC.

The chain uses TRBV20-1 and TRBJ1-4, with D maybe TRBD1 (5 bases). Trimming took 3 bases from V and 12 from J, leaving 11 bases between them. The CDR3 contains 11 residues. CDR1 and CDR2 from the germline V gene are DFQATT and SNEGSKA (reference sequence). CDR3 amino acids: CSASGGGELFF. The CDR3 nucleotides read TGCAGTGCTAGTGGTGGGGGGGAACTGTTTTTT.

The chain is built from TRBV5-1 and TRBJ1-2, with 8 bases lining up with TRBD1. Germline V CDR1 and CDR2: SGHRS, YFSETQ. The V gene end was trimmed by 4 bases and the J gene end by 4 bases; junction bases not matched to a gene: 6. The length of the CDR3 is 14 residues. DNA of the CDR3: TGCGCCAGCAGCCCGACAGGGGTGCTCTATGGCTACACCTTC. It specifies CASSPTGVLYGYTF.

The CDR3 bases are TGTGCCTGGAGTGTACTGGAGGACACTGAAGCTTTCTTT. Its translation is CAWSVLEDTEAFF. This chain connects TRBV30 to TRBJ1-1, with unresolved D. V shed 0 bases and J shed 3 bases, with 8 bases lying between them. CDR3 length: 13 residues. Germline V gives CDR1 GTSNPN, CDR2 SVGIG (reference sequence).

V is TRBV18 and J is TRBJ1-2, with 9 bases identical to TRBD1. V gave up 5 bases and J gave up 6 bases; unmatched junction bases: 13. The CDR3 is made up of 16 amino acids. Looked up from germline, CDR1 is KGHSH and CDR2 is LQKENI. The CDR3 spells CASSSSPGQGGNGYTF. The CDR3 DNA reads TGTGCCAGCTCATCTTCCCCGGGACAGGGAGGAAATGGCTACACCTTC.

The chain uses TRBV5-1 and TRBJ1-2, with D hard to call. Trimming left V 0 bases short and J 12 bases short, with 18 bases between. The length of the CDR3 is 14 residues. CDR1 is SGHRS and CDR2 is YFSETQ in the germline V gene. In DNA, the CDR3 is TGCGCCAGCAGCTTGGATGCGGGAAATACGGCTAACACCTTC. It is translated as CASSLDAGNTANTF.

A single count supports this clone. CDR3 bases: TGTGCCAGCAGCCCTTTCTACCGGGATGCTAGCACAGATACGCAGTATTTT. It codes for CASSPFYRDASTDTQYF. This chain connects TRBV4-2 to TRBJ2-3, with a weak D call TRBD2 (5 bases). The CDR3 covers 17 residues. Germline lookup yields CDR1 LGHNA and CDR2 YNFKEQ. V was trimmed by 4 bases and J by 0 bases, leaving 17 bases between them.

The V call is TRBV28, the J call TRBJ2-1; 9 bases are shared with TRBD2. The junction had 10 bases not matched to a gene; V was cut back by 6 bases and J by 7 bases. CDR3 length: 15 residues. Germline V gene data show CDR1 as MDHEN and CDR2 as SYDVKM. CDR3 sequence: CASRPDSGRGNEQFF. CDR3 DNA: TGTGCCAGCAGACCCGATAGCGGGAGAGGGAATGAGCAGTTCTTC.